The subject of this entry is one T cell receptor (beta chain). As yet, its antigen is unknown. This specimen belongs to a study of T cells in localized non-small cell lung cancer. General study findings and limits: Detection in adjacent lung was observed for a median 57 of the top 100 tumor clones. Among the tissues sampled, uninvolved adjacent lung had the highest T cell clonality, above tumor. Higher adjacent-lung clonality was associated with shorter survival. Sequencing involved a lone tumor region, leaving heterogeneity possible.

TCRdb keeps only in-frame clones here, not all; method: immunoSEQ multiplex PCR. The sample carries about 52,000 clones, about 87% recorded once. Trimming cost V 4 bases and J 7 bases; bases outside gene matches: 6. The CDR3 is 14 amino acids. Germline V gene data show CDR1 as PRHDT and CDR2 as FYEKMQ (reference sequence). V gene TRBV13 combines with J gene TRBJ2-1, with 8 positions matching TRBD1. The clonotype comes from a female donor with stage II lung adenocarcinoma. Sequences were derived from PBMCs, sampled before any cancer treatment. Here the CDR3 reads CASSSGQGKNEQFF. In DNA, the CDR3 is TGTGCCAGCAGCTCCGGACAGGGAAAGAATGAGCAGTTCTTC.